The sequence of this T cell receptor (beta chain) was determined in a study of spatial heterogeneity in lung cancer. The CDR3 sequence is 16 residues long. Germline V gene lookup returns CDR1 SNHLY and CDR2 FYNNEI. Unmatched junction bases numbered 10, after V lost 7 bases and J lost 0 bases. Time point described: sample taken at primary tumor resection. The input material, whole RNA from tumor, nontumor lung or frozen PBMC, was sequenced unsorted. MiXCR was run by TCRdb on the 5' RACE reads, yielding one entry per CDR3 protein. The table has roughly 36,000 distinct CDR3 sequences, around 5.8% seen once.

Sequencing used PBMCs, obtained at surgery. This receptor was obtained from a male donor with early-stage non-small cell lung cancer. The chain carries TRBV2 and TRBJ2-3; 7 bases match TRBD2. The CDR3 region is CASIGTGGGSTDTQYF. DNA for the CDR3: TGTGCCAGCATCGGAACGGGCGGGGGAAGCACAGATACGCAGTATTTT.